This T cell receptor beta chain was found in a study of T cell changes during pregnancy in multiple sclerosis. Germline V lookup: CDR1 MNHEY, CDR2 SMNVEV (reference sequence). The CDR3 is 15 amino acids. Trimming left V 6 bases short and J 4 bases short, with 16 bases between. This clone was observed a single time. The repertoire was sequenced with immunoSEQ multiplex PCR; TCRdb's copy has only in-frame clones and lacks some. The profile shows roughly 39,000 clones, about 90% of them singletons. Source: CD4+ T cells from peripheral blood mononuclear cells, taken before pregnancy. V usage is TRBV27 and J usage is TRBJ2-1; possibly TRBD2 for D (6 bases). The receptor comes from a female donor with multiple sclerosis, enrolled in a pregnancy study. The CDR3, as DNA: TGTGCCAGCAGGAAGAGGAGGGGCGGGTACAATGAGCAGTTCTTC. Protein sequence: CASRKRRGGYNEQFF.